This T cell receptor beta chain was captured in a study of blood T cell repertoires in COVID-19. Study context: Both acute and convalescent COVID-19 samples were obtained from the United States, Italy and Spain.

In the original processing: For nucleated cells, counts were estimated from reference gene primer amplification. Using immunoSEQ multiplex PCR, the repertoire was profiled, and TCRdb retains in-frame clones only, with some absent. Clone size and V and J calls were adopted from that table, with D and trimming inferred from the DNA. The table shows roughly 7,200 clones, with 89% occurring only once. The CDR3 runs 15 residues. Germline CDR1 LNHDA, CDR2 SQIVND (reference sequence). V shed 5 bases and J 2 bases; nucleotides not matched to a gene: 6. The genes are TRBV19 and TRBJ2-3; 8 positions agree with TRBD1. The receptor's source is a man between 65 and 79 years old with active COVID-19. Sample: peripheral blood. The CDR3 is CASSLRTGNTDTQYF. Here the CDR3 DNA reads TGTGCCAGTAGTTTACGGACAGGGAACACAGATACGCAGTATTTT.